These 21 T cell receptor beta chains were all obtained from the same sample, sequenced in a study of blood T cell repertoires in COVID-19. The protocol was immunoSEQ multiplex PCR, while the TCRdb copy is restricted to in-frame clones and leaves out a portion. The sample lists about 29,000 clones, roughly nine tenths seen once, with 24% in the top ten. Sequencing used peripheral blood. These receptors originate from a human donor with active COVID-19. The donor label of this sample is uncertain.

The chain links TRBV5-8 to TRBJ1-1, with 7 positions matching TRBD1. Germline CDR1 is SGHTS and CDR2 is YDEGEE. The V and J ends lost 2 bases and 0 bases, in that order; junction bases with no gene match: 4. There are 15 residues in the CDR3. The CDR3 coding sequence is TGTGCCAGCAGCTTTTCCGGGACAGTGAACACTGAAGCTTTCTTT. Amino acid sequence: CASSFSGTVNTEAFF.

The CDR3 sequence: CASSARGIIYEQYF. CDR3 sequence (DNA): TGTGCCAGCAGCGCCCGGGGGATAATCTACGAGCAGTACTTC. V gene TRBV6-5 combines with J gene TRBJ2-7, with D tentatively TRBD2 (6 bases). The CDR3 consists of 14 residues. V was shortened by 6 bases and J by 3 bases, with 15 bases between the two germline ends. Germline values: CDR1 MNHEY, CDR2 SVGAGI.

The chain is built from TRBV11-2 and TRBJ2-5, with TRBD1 matching 7 bases. The CDR3 contains 13 residues. Trimming took 4 bases from V and 3 from J; bases not matched to a gene: 2. Germline lookup yields CDR1 SGHAT and CDR2 FQNNGV. CDR3 DNA: TGTGCCAGCAGCTCCGGGACAGAAGAGACCCAGTACTTC. Amino acid sequence: CASSSGTEETQYF.

The chain is built from TRBV7-3 and TRBJ2-1; 8 bases fit TRBD1. V trimming: 1 base; J trimming: 6 bases; junction bases outside the gene matches: 5. CDR3 size: 15 residues. Germline CDR1 reads SGHTA; CDR2 reads FQGTGA. CDR3 region: CASSLSQGAGNEQFF. For the CDR3, the DNA is TGTGCCAGCAGCTTAAGCCAGGGGGCAGGCAATGAGCAGTTCTTC. Drawing the rest from reference TRBV7-3 and TRBJ2-1, the complete variable domain is GAGVSQTPSNKVTEKGKYVELRCDPISGHTALYWYRQSLGQGPEFLIYFQGTGAADDSGLPNDRFFAVRPEGSVSTLKIQRTERGDSAVYLCASSLSQGAGNEQFFGPGTRLTVL.

The DNA of the CDR3 is TGTGCCATCAGATCCAAAGAGACCCAGTACTTC. Residues: CAIRSKETQYF. The J gene is TRBJ2-5, the V gene TRBV10-3, with no clear D. This CDR3 has 11 residues. Trimming stripped 6 bases from V and 3 bases from J, with 5 bases between. CDR1 is ENHRY, CDR2 SYGVKD, per germline.

CDR3 sequence: CASSQRPGGGNEKLFF. CDR3 nucleotides: TGTGCCAGCAGCCAGCGTCCCGGGGGGGGTAATGAAAAACTGTTTTTT. The V gene is TRBV3-1 (or the pseudogene TRBV3-2), the J gene TRBJ1-4; perhaps TRBD1 as D (5 bases). The length of the CDR3 is 16 residues. V was trimmed by 3 bases and J by 4 bases, leaving 15 bases between them. Per the germline V gene, CDR1 is LGHDT and CDR2 is YNNKEL (reference sequence).

The chain couples TRBV7-8 to TRBJ1-6; D is possibly TRBD1 (6 bases). V was pared by 0 bases and J by 1 base, with 13 bases between. The CDR3 runs 18 residues. Germline V gene lookup returns CDR1 SGHVS and CDR2 FQNEAQ. CDR3 DNA sequence: TGTGCCAGCAGCTTAGCGGGTGGCAGGGGTTCCTATAATTCACCCCTCCACTTT. This translates into CASSLAGGRGSYNSPLHF.

This chain joins TRBV5-1 and TRBJ2-2, with 7 bases aligning to TRBD2. Trimming took 2 bases from V and 1 from J; bases not matched to a gene: 8. CDR1 and CDR2 from the germline V gene are SGHRS and YFSETQ. The CDR3 spans 17 residues. CDR3 sequence: CASSLNPASGNTGELFF. Here the CDR3 DNA reads TGCGCCAGCAGCTTAAATCCGGCTAGCGGGAACACCGGGGAGCTGTTTTTT.

The rearrangement uses TRBV27 and TRBJ2-7, with 13 nucleotides matching TRBD2. From germline, CDR1 is MNHEY and CDR2 SMNVEV (reference sequence). Trimming took 6 bases from V and 3 from J; bases not matched to a gene: 8. The CDR3 spans 16 residues. CDR3 sequence: CASRSRTSGSNYEQYF. CDR3 bases: TGTGCCAGCAGATCCCGGACTAGCGGGAGCAACTACGAGCAGTACTTC.

V and J are TRBV10-3 and TRBJ2-1; 9 nucleotides agree with TRBD2. CDR1 is ENHRY and CDR2 is SYGVKD in the germline V gene. V was clipped by 0 bases and J by 5 bases; unmatched bases: 11. The CDR3 is 18 residues long. CDR3 region: CAISESVPGTSRDNEQFF. The DNA of the CDR3 is TGTGCCATCAGTGAGTCTGTTCCTGGGACTAGCCGGGACAATGAGCAGTTCTTC.

The chain links TRBV4-2 to TRBJ2-3, with 14 nucleotides matching TRBD2. CDR3 length equals 18 residues. In germline, CDR1 is LGHNA, CDR2 YNFKEQ. V shed 0 bases, J shed 5 bases, and the junction held 7 bases outside the gene matches. The CDR3, as DNA: TGTGCCAGCAGCCAAGATTGGGGACTAGCGGGGGCGTTAGATACGCAGTATTTT. Translation gives CASSQDWGLAGALDTQYF.

V is TRBV19 and J is TRBJ1-4, with D unclear. Trimming pared 6 bases from V and 0 bases from J, leaving 11 bases between. The CDR3 consists of 15 residues. CDR1 and CDR2 (germline): LNHDA, SQIVND (reference sequence). Written as DNA, the CDR3 is TGTGCCAGTAGCGAGACATCGGCAACTAATGAAAAACTGTTTTTT. This encodes CASSETSATNEKLFF.

This rearrangement joins TRBV6-2 or TRBV6-3 to TRBJ1-4; D unresolved. The CDR3 is 14 amino acids. V was cut by 0 bases and J by 8 bases, with 10 bases left in between. In germline, CDR1 is MNHEY, CDR2 SVGEGT. The CDR3 loop is CASSYSLKREKLFF. The CDR3 bases are TGTGCCAGCAGTTACTCGCTCAAACGGGAAAAACTGTTTTTT.

In its sample, this clone was seen once. The chain links TRBV24-1 to TRBJ2-2, with 7 positions matching TRBD1. Germline trimming cut 5 bases from V and 13 bases from J; bases unmatched to any gene: 6. CDR1 is KGHDR and CDR2 is SFDVKD in the germline V gene. This CDR3 contains 12 residues. Written as DNA, the CDR3 is TGTGCCACCAGTGGCACCGGGACAGTGCTGTTTTTT. This gives the protein CATSGTGTVLFF.

The gene calls are TRBV4-3 and TRBJ2-7; weak D call: TRBD2 (6 bases). The V end lost 1 base, the J end lost 0 bases, and 13 bases lay between the germline ends. The germline gives CDR1 LGHNA, CDR2 YSLEER. This CDR3 comprises 16 residues. CDR3 DNA: TGCGCCAGCAGCCAAGGTACAGCGGGCCTCTCCTACGAGCAGTACTTC. Translating gives CASSQGTAGLSYEQYF.

V is TRBV5-1 and J is TRBJ2-2; a weak D match, TRBD2 (5 bases). CDR1 is SGHRS and CDR2 is YFSETQ in the germline V gene. Trimming left V 4 bases short and J 2 bases short, with 9 bases between. The CDR3 runs 14 residues. CDR3 residues: CASSPEANTGELFF. The CDR3 bases are TGCGCCAGCAGCCCGGAGGCCAACACCGGGGAGCTGTTTTTT.

The rearrangement uses TRBV30 and TRBJ1-1, with D possibly being TRBD1 (6 bases). The CDR3 contains 13 residues. Germline CDR1 and CDR2: GTSNPN and SVGIG (reference sequence). The V end was cut by 5 bases, the J end by 5 bases, with 15 bases between. The CDR3 here is CAWRLGGGTEAFF. CDR3 DNA sequence: TGTGCCTGGCGTCTAGGGGGGGGTACTGAAGCTTTCTTT.

The chain employs TRBV28 and TRBJ2-7, with TRBD1 identical over 7 bases. V lost 5 bases to trimming and J lost 3 bases; unmatched junction nucleotides: 13. The CDR3 runs to 16 residues. The germline CDR1 and CDR2 sequences are MDHEN and SYDVKM. For the CDR3, the DNA is TGTGCCAGCAGTCCGCACCCGACAGGGTCCCTCTACGAGCAGTACTTC. Protein: CASSPHPTGSLYEQYF. Full variable domain (remainder filled in from reference TRBV28 and TRBJ2-7): DVKVTQSSRYLVKRTGEKVFLECVQDMDHENMFWYRQDPGLGLRLIYFSYDVKMKEKGDIPEGYSVSREKKERFSLILESASTNQTSMYLCASSPHPTGSLYEQYFGPGTRLTVT.

This rearrangement joins TRBV7-9 to TRBJ2-1; TRBD2 aligns across 9 bases. CDR3 length equals 16 residues. Germline values: CDR1 SEHNR, CDR2 FQNEAQ (reference sequence). V gave up 5 bases and J gave up 4 bases; unmatched junction bases: 9. This CDR3 reads CASSRLGGGAYNEQFF. CDR3 nucleotides: TGTGCCAGCAGCCGCCTTGGCGGGGGGGCTTACAATGAGCAGTTCTTC.

J is TRBJ1-2 and V is TRBV9; 10 bases map to TRBD1. The CDR3 consists of 14 residues. Germline assignment: CDR1 SGDLS and CDR2 YYNGEE. With 0 bases clipped from V and 4 bases from J, the junction kept 0 bases outside the gene matches. The CDR3 region has the DNA TGTGCCAGCAGCGTAGGGACAGGGGGCTATGGCTACACCTTC. As protein: CASSVGTGGYGYTF.

The chain recombines TRBV19 with TRBJ1-4; D perhaps matches TRBD1 (6 bases). Germline CDR1 LNHDA, CDR2 SQIVND (reference sequence). V was shortened by 4 bases and J by 8 bases, with 23 bases between the two germline ends. This CDR3 is built from 17 residues. The CDR3 DNA is TGTGCCAGTAGTAACCTGACCGGGACATCGACGCTCGAAAAACTGTTTTTT. It is translated as CASSNLTGTSTLEKLFF. The entire variable domain, with the rest obtained from reference TRBV19 and TRBJ1-4, is as follows: DGGITQSPKYLFRKEGQNVTLSCEQNLNHDAMYWYRQDPGQGLRLIYYSQIVNDFQKGDIAEGYSVSREKKESFPLTVTSAQKNPTAFYLCASSNLTGTSTLEKLFFGSGTQLSVL.